Here is one T cell receptor (beta chain) with its context. In this sample, this clonotype turned up a few times. This clone's antigen is unknown. No much larger clonotype is one base removed from it; base qualities were not supplied. The trim is 4 bases for V and 3 bases for J, with a gap of 8 bases between the germline ends. CDR1 and CDR2, per the germline V gene, are SGHRS and YFSETQ. From its cysteine to its phenylalanine, the CDR3 spans 14 amino acids. Here the CDR3 DNA is all that survives: 42 bases in frame from base 1. The sample originates from a study of CD4 and CD8 cells across lung adenocarcinoma regions (dated by TCRdb to 2016 to 2018). About the investigation overall: The study examined intratumor heterogeneity of the T cell receptor repertoire by comparing tumor centers with tumor margins.

Patients with localized lung adenocarcinoma, a subtype of non-small cell lung cancer, were used as donors. The margins of localized lung adenocarcinomas were where the samples came from. For TCR repertoire analysis, CD8+ T cells from tumor tissue were profiled apart from CD4+ T cells. The protocol used for the library was PCR. The instrument given in TCRdb is HiSeq X Ten. Through fastp at Q25 and MiXCR, TCRdb rebuilt clones from the public reads, retaining in-frame beta chains. Rows are unified per CDR3 protein, each entry keeping the most common DNA and genes. Present in this sample are around 18,000 distinct CDR3 sequences, approximately 50% of which were seen just once. The top ten clonotypes cover around 34% of the sample.

Sequencing was done on a sample of CD8+ T cells from the margin of a lung tumor. The sample's cell subset or site, from its label and the paper: tumor margin region. The chain joins TRBV5-1 to TRBJ2-6; the D segment cannot be called with confidence. This TCR came from a male donor with lung adenocarcinoma. The CD4 and CD8 labels of this study may be unreliable. The CDR3 region: CASSAVGGANVLTF. The DNA sequence is TGCGCCAGCAGCGCAGTAGGTGGGGCCAACGTCCTGACTTTC.